This is a list of T cell receptor beta chains from one sample in a study of shared clonotypes between healthy human individuals. The method was immunoSEQ multiplex PCR; TCRdb's version includes in-frame clones alone and lacks a portion of them. This table holds 2 million or so clones, roughly 95% found once. Sequenced material: naive CD8+ T cells sorted from blood. These receptors all come from a man aged 18 to 29 in good health. Both conserved end residues are trimmed from each CDR3. The D gene is left open where the match is weak.

D gene: -
V gene: TRBV6-6
CDR3 protein: ASSPSQGPTEAF

D gene: -
V gene: TRBV27
CDR3 protein: ASTTGNYNEQF

D gene: -
V gene: TRBV13
CDR3 protein: ASSLGRGPYEQY

D gene: -
V gene: TRBV28
CDR3 protein: ASSFVRAEQY

D gene: -
V gene: TRBV5-6
CDR3 protein: ASSLSMKDRNTEAF

D gene: -
V gene: TRBV7-9
CDR3 protein: ASTISPLEGTARDEQY

D gene: TRBD2
V gene: TRBV6-5
CDR3 protein: ASRIAGGFTDTQY

D gene: -
V gene: TRBV27
CDR3 protein: ASSFGQPYNSPLH

D gene: TRBD1
V gene: TRBV6-1
CDR3 protein: ASSEYAGGMNTEAF

D gene: -
V gene: TRBV7-2
CDR3 protein: ASSFGGPGELF

D gene: -
V gene: TRBV7-3
CDR3 protein: ASSQTYGGTDTQY

D gene: TRBD2
V gene: TRBV12-5
CDR3 protein: ASGLVLAASTDTQY

D gene: -
V gene: TRBV9
CDR3 protein: ASSALAGNKYEQY

D gene: -
V gene: TRBV27
CDR3 protein: ASSFGGPSYEQY

D gene: -
V gene: TRBV7-2
CDR3 protein: ASSLVPQADFSYEQY

D gene: TRBD2
V gene: TRBV5-4
CDR3 protein: ASSHLVGGADETQY

D gene: -
V gene: TRBV7-9
CDR3 protein: ASEQGFGAADTQY

D gene: -
V gene: TRBV27
CDR3 protein: ASSGGPNTGELF

D gene: -
V gene: TRBV19
CDR3 protein: ASSKAGTLNTEAF

D gene: TRBD2
V gene: TRBV7-9
CDR3 protein: ASSSPAGTSEEQY

D gene: TRBD2
V gene: TRBV4-2
CDR3 protein: ASSLSSGGAGETQY

D gene: -
V gene: TRBV13
CDR3 protein: ASSSGGAGNEDGYT

D gene: -
V gene: TRBV29-1
CDR3 protein: SVGVVGESSYEQY

D gene: -
V gene: TRBV5-6
CDR3 protein: ASAVGQGLFRNQPQH

D gene: -
V gene: TRBV15
CDR3 protein: ATSPSPGNTIY

D gene: TRBD1
V gene: TRBV28
CDR3 protein: ASSLRTTGVRTDTQY

D gene: -
V gene: TRBV6-6
CDR3 protein: ASSQYSTDTQY

D gene: TRBD2
V gene: TRBV28
CDR3 protein: ASSLWGLAIPYEQY

D gene: TRBD1
V gene: TRBV12-5
CDR3 protein: ASGLTPGQGLSYEQY

D gene: -
V gene: TRBV7-9
CDR3 protein: ASSFEPRYEQY

D gene: -
V gene: TRBV7-2
CDR3 protein: ASSHPNTEAF

D gene: -
V gene: TRBV11-2
CDR3 protein: ASTTGNTEAF

D gene: -
V gene: TRBV6-1
CDR3 protein: ASSVVHISGNTIY

D gene: -
V gene: TRBV6-6
CDR3 protein: ASSYWAAGPTDTQY

D gene: -
V gene: TRBV5-6
CDR3 protein: ASSWGGDGYT

D gene: -
V gene: TRBV6-5
CDR3 protein: ASSYSHEQY

D gene: -
V gene: TRBV7-9
CDR3 protein: ASSSGLSGEQF

D gene: -
V gene: TRBV5-1
CDR3 protein: ASSFEHPGETQY

D gene: TRBD2
V gene: TRBV25-1
CDR3 protein: ASSAGLEKFYNEQF

D gene: -
V gene: TRBV4-3
CDR3 protein: ASSQDQELNTEAF

D gene: -
V gene: TRBV2
CDR3 protein: ARDQAGNQYEQY

D gene: -
V gene: TRBV9
CDR3 protein: ASSARDRGPQGSYEQY

D gene: TRBD1
V gene: TRBV2
CDR3 protein: ASGRWDSGGGYT

D gene: -
V gene: TRBV4-1
CDR3 protein: ASSQGNGFLYEQY

D gene: -
V gene: TRBV4-2
CDR3 protein: ASSQEESGGSYEQY

D gene: -
V gene: TRBV30
CDR3 protein: AWSVRGLGDQPQH

D gene: TRBD1
V gene: TRBV13
CDR3 protein: ASSSTGGLSTNEKLF

D gene: -
V gene: TRBV11-2
CDR3 protein: ASSLFGSIMNTEAF

D gene: TRBD2
V gene: TRBV10-3
CDR3 protein: AISESGLAGGPVQETQY

D gene: -
V gene: TRBV4-1
CDR3 protein: ASSQVPAESSYEQY

D gene: -
V gene: TRBV5-5
CDR3 protein: ASSLRGYEQY

D gene: -
V gene: TRBV13
CDR3 protein: ASSFENTGELF

D gene: -
V gene: TRBV4-3
CDR3 protein: ASSQEQGIWYEQY

D gene: -
V gene: TRBV27
CDR3 protein: ASSLSGSSYEQY